The 8 T cell receptor beta chains given below trace back to one sample, sequenced in a study of shared T cell receptors in the human thymus. The protocol was immunoSEQ multiplex PCR, while the TCRdb copy is restricted to in-frame clones and leaves out a portion. The data show hundreds of thousands of clones, 78% seen once. The sample was also reused in another study, on human thymus T cells.

The specimen sequenced was thymocytes. The receptors were sampled from a boy younger than two with a congenital heart defect.

This chain uses TRBV6-5 with TRBJ1-1, with D tentatively TRBD1 (6 bases). This CDR3 comprises 14 residues. Trimming cost V 0 bases and J 1 base, with 6 bases left between them. From germline, CDR1 is MNHEY and CDR2 SVGAGI. DNA of the CDR3: TGTGCCAGCAGTTACTCGACAGGGAACACTGAAGCTTTCTTT. This codes for CASSYSTGNTEAFF.

This clone was observed a few times. This rearrangement joins TRBV2 to TRBJ2-1, with a tentative D call TRBD1 (6 bases). V gave up 6 bases and J gave up 7 bases, with 16 bases separating them. Germline V lookup: CDR1 SNHLY, CDR2 FYNNEI. The length of the CDR3 is 14 residues. This chain's CDR3 is CASRSPNRGNEQFF. The CDR3, as DNA: TGTGCCAGCAGATCCCCCAATAGGGGGAATGAGCAGTTCTTC.

The rearrangement links TRBV19 to TRBJ2-5; perhaps TRBD2 as D (5 bases). This CDR3 contains 16 residues. V gave up 6 bases and J gave up 2 bases, with 19 bases separating them. Germline values: CDR1 LNHDA, CDR2 SQIVND (reference sequence). DNA of the CDR3: TGTGCCAGTAGCCCCCTCGACCTGGGCGGGCAAGAGACCCAGTACTTC. Translated: CASSPLDLGGQETQYF. The whole variable domain, remainder taken from reference TRBV19 and TRBJ2-5, is DGGITQSPKYLFRKEGQNVTLSCEQNLNHDAMYWYRQDPGQGLRLIYYSQIVNDFQKGDIAEGYSVSREKKESFPLTVTSAQKNPTAFYLCASSPLDLGGQETQYFGPGTRLLVL.

The V and J genes are TRBV6-1 and TRBJ2-2; TRBD1 might be the D (6 bases). V was cut by 6 bases and J by 2 bases, with 7 bases left in between. This CDR3 is built from 13 residues. The V gene's germline CDR1 is MNHNS and CDR2 SASEGT. CDR3 in amino acids: CASSRGNTGELFF. The CDR3 region has the DNA TGTGCCAGCAGCAGGGGTAACACCGGGGAGCTGTTTTTT.

CDR3 sequence (DNA): TGTGCCTGGAGTGTACACGGCAGGACCTATAATTCACCCCTCCACTTT. Translated, it gives CAWSVHGRTYNSPLHF. This rearrangement joins TRBV30 to TRBJ1-6, with D unclear. The ends were cut back, 0 bases at V and 2 bases at J, with 11 bases in the middle. The CDR3 extends over 16 amino acids. Germline-derived CDR1 and CDR2 are GTSNPN and SVGIG (reference sequence).

The chain has TRBV9 and TRBJ1-3, with 9 bases that match TRBD1. Germline CDR1 is SGDLS and CDR2 is YYNGEE. Trimming removed 4 bases from V and 4 bases from J; junction bases left unmatched: 18. This CDR3 region has 19 residues. In nucleotides, the CDR3 is TGTGCCAGCAGCCAGGGACAGGGTGCCCACTATACCGGGGGAAACACCATATATTTT. Protein: CASSQGQGAHYTGGNTIYF.

This rearrangement joins TRBV5-6 to TRBJ2-1, with D possibly matching TRBD2 (5 bases). The CDR3 is made up of 12 amino acids. Between the trimmed V and J ends, which lost 0 bases and 12 bases, there was a span of 10 bases. From germline, CDR1 is SGHDT and CDR2 YYEEEE. The CDR3 is CASSLDRERQFF. DNA for the CDR3: TGTGCCAGCAGCTTGGATCGGGAACGGCAGTTCTTC.

The rearrangement joins TRBV4-3 to TRBJ1-2; TRBD1 matches at 10 bases. The CDR3 runs 15 residues. After removal of 3 bases from V and 6 bases from J, the junction contained 7 bases not matched to a gene. Germline V gene sequence: CDR1 LGHNA, CDR2 YSLEER. CDR3 residues: CASSQTTGGGNGYTF. Here the CDR3 DNA reads TGCGCCAGCAGCCAGACGACAGGGGGCGGGAATGGCTACACCTTC.